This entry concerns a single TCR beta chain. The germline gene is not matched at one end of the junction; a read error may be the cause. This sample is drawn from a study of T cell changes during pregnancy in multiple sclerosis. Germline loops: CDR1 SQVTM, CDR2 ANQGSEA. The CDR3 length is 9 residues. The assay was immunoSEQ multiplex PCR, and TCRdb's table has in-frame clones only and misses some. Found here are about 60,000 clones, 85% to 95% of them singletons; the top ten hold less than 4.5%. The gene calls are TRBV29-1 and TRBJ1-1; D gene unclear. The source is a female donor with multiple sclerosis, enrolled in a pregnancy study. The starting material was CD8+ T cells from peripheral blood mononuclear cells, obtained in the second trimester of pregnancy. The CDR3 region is CSVDYQAGF. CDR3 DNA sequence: TGCAGCGTTGATTATCAGGCGGGCTTT. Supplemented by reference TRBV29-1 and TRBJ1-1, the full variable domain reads SAVISQKPSRDICQRGTSLTIQCQVDSQVTMMFWYRQQPGQSLTLIATANQGSEATYESGFVIDKFPISRPNLTFSTLTVSNMSPEDSSIYLCSVDYQAGFGQGTRLTVV.